This T cell receptor (beta chain) was captured by sequencing in a study of CD8 T cells in Susac syndrome. Trimming took off 3 bases at V and 0 bases at J, with 9 bases between the two ends. Germline V gene lookup returns CDR1 DFQATT and CDR2 SNEGSKA (reference sequence). CDR3 size: 14 residues. It was with random hexamers that about 0.45 to 1 ug RNA was reverse transcribed. TCRdb used MiXCR to reprocess the immunoSEQ multiplex PCR reads, holding one entry per CDR3 protein. The sample carries some 180,000 distinct CDR3 sequences, roughly 94% recorded once. The sample was CD4+ T cells from PBMCs. The chain recombines TRBV20-1 with TRBJ2-1; D is possibly TRBD1 (5 bases). The receptor was derived from a human donor with Susac syndrome. CDR3 coding DNA: TGCAGTGCTAGTCCCAGGGACTCCTACAATGAGCAGTTCTTC. It is translated as CSASPRDSYNEQFF.